Listed below are T cell receptor beta chains from one sample, sequenced in a study of shared clonotypes between healthy human individuals. TCRdb keeps only in-frame clones here, not all; method: immunoSEQ multiplex PCR. The sample holds roughly 2.4 million clones, approximately 96% seen once. Input material: naive CD4+ T cells sorted from blood. The source of these receptors is a man between 18 and 29 years old in good health. Both conserved end residues are part of each CDR3. The D gene is left open where the match is weak. Clone size, where shown, is once, few, many, or a class for clones that have expanded.

D gene,clone size,V gene,J gene,CDR3 DNA,CDR3 protein
.,.,TRBV10-2,TRBJ1-1,TGCGCCAGCAGGTTAGGGGGGCTAATGAACACTGAAGCTTTCTTT,CASRLGGLMNTEAFF
TRBD2,.,TRBV5-1,TRBJ2-1,TGCGCCAGCAGCCCCCTAGCGGGGGCCTACAATGAGCAGTTCTTC,CASSPLAGAYNEQFF
TRBD2,.,TRBV7-9,TRBJ2-2,TGTGCCAGCAGCAAAAAGCGGGGGGCCTTCACCGGGGAGCTGTTTTTT,CASSKKRGAFTGELFF
.,.,TRBV28,TRBJ2-7,TGTGCCAGCACCACAGACCGGAACGAGCAGTACTTC,CASTTDRNEQYF
.,.,TRBV6-1,TRBJ1-3,TGTGCCAGCAGCCAGGACCGCTCTGGAAACACCATATATTTT,CASSQDRSGNTIYF
.,.,TRBV7-2,TRBJ2-7,TGTGCCAGCAGCCAGGGAGCGCGGGGGCAGTACTTC,CASSQGARGQYF
.,.,TRBV5-1,TRBJ1-5,TGCGCCAGCAGCTTGGCCGAAGGGCAGCCCCAGCATTTT,CASSLAEGQPQHF
.,.,TRBV5-1,TRBJ1-4,TGCGCCAGCAGCTCCCTCGGGGGGTCTAATGAAAAACTGTTTTTT,CASSSLGGSNEKLFF
TRBD1,once,TRBV18,TRBJ2-2,TGTGCCAGCTCACTTGGGACAGGGGCTTCCACCGGGGAGCTGTTTTTT,CASSLGTGASTGELFF
.,.,TRBV11-2,TRBJ1-2,TGTGCCAGCAGCAGAGACGGACAGTATGGCTACACCTTC,CASSRDGQYGYTF
TRBD2,.,TRBV27,TRBJ2-1,TGTGCCAGCCCCCCTAGGACTAGCGGGTTGGGTTACAATGAGCAGTTCTTC,CASPPRTSGLGYNEQFF
.,.,TRBV9,TRBJ1-3,TGTGCCAGCAGCGTAGGGTTCCGGGACATAGCTGGAAACACCATATATTTT,CASSVGFRDIAGNTIYF
TRBD2,once,TRBV25-1,TRBJ2-1,TGTGCCAGCAGTAGTCGGACTAGCAGGGTCAATGAGCAGTTCTTC,CASSSRTSRVNEQFF
.,.,TRBV21-1,TRBJ1-1,TGTGCCAGCAGCAAAGTGACGGGCCAGAACACTGAAGCTTTCTTT,CASSKVTGQNTEAFF
.,.,TRBV6-5,TRBJ2-4,TGTGCCAGCAGGCCTCTTGCGGGGGCCAAAAACATTCAGTACTTC,CASRPLAGAKNIQYF
TRBD2,.,TRBV11-3,TRBJ2-1,TGTGCCAGCAGCCTCGGACTGGGAGCGGGAGTATCCGGCTACAATGAGCAGTTCTTC,CASSLGLGAGVSGYNEQFF
TRBD1,.,TRBV11-2,TRBJ2-7,TGTGCCAGCAGCCCAGGGACAGGGGAAGGGTTCTACGAGCAGTACTTC,CASSPGTGEGFYEQYF
.,few,TRBV7-2,TRBJ2-1,TGTGCCAGCAGCTTAAACTACAATGAGCAGTTCTTC,CASSLNYNEQFF
.,.,TRBV28,TRBJ1-2,TGTGCCAGTCTCATCCCCGGGACGGTGGGAACTTATTATGGCTACACCTTC,CASLIPGTVGTYYGYTF
.,.,TRBV27,TRBJ2-7,TGTGCCAGCAGTCCCCTGGAGAGGACCTACGAGCAGTACTTC,CASSPLERTYEQYF
.,.,TRBV20-1,TRBJ2-7,TGCAGTGCATTACAGGGTTACGAGCAGTACTTC,CSALQGYEQYF
.,once,TRBV6-1,TRBJ2-3,TGTGCCAGCAGTCTCCTGGGGGCAGATACGCAGTATTTT,CASSLLGADTQYF
TRBD1,.,TRBV7-6,TRBJ2-1,TGTGCCAGCAGCTTATCCAACCGGGACAGGGGATACAATGAGCAGTTCTTC,CASSLSNRDRGYNEQFF
.,.,TRBV30,TRBJ2-5,TGTGCCTGGAGGTTTGCGGGAAGTGGGACCCAGTACTTC,CAWRFAGSGTQYF
TRBD1,.,TRBV4-1,TRBJ2-1,TGCGCCAGCAGCCCCGGGACAGCAAACAATGAGCAGTTCTTC,CASSPGTANNEQFF
TRBD2,.,TRBV7-2,TRBJ2-3,TGTGCCAGCTCTAGCGGGAGGGCCGGTACGCAGTATTTT,CASSSGRAGTQYF
.,.,TRBV19,TRBJ1-1,TGTGCCAGTAGGAGGGGGACTGAAGCTTTCTTT,CASRRGTEAFF
.,.,TRBV5-6,TRBJ2-7,TGTGCCAGCAGCTTGGTTCCGGGAGCCTACGAGCAGTACTTC,CASSLVPGAYEQYF
TRBD2,.,TRBV11-2,TRBJ2-6,TGTGCCAGCAGCGCAACGGGACTAGCGGTCGGGGCCAACGTCCTGACTTTC,CASSATGLAVGANVLTF
.,.,TRBV7-2,TRBJ2-2,TGTGCCAGCAGCTTAAACGTCTTGGGGGAGCTGTTTTTT,CASSLNVLGELFF
TRBD1,.,TRBV6-5,TRBJ1-5,TGTGCCAGCATCAGGCAGGGGGCGAATCAGCCCCAGCATTTT,CASIRQGANQPQHF
TRBD2,.,TRBV6-8,TRBJ2-5,TGTGCCAGCACCCTATCCCGGCGGGAGGTGGTAGAGACCCAGTACTTC,CASTLSRREVVETQYF
TRBD1,.,TRBV12-5,TRBJ1-1,TGTGCTAGTGCGGAGGCCCCGGGACAGAAGAACACTGAAGCTTTCTTT,CASAEAPGQKNTEAFF
.,.,TRBV27,TRBJ2-3,TGTGCCAGCACGAAACTAGGCCGCACAGATACGCAGTATTTT,CASTKLGRTDTQYF
.,.,TRBV10-3,TRBJ2-2,TGTGCCATCAGTGACAAATTCGGGGGAAGGGACACCGGGGAGCTGTTTTTT,CAISDKFGGRDTGELFF
TRBD1,.,TRBV5-1,TRBJ2-1,TGCGCCAGCAGCTCCGGGACAGTTAGTTTCGATGAGCAGTTCTTC,CASSSGTVSFDEQFF
.,.,TRBV20-1,TRBJ2-7,TGCAGTGCTCAGAACTACGAGCAGTACTTC,CSAQNYEQYF
.,.,TRBV20-1,TRBJ1-3,TGCAGTGCTCCTCGGGACTTATCCATATATTTT,CSAPRDLSIYF
.,.,TRBV9,TRBJ2-1,TGTGCCAGCAGCGTAGCGGTTTTGGCTGGCAATGAGCAGTTCTTC,CASSVAVLAGNEQFF
.,.,TRBV10-3,TRBJ1-3,TGTGCCATCAGTGCCGGGGGGGCTCCCTCTGGAAACACCATATATTTT,CAISAGGAPSGNTIYF
.,.,TRBV5-1,TRBJ2-5,TGCGCCAGCAGCTTGGTGCCAGACCAAGAGACCCAGTACTTC,CASSLVPDQETQYF
.,.,TRBV5-1,TRBJ2-7,TGCGCCAGCAGCGCGACTAGCTACGAGCAGTACTTC,CASSATSYEQYF
.,.,TRBV7-2,TRBJ1-3,TGTGCCAGCAGCTTAGGGTCGATCTCTGGAAACACCATATATTTT,CASSLGSISGNTIYF
.,.,TRBV7-2,TRBJ2-7,TGTGCCAGCAGCCCCCCCTCTCTACCTTACGAGCAGTACTTC,CASSPPSLPYEQYF
.,.,TRBV7-6,TRBJ2-3,TGTGCCAGCACCAACTGGGGGACCCGCACAGATACGCAGTATTTT,CASTNWGTRTDTQYF
TRBD1,.,TRBV18,TRBJ2-3,TGTGCCAGCTCACTCCTGGCGGGACAGGGTCGCACAGATACGCAGTATTTT,CASSLLAGQGRTDTQYF
.,once,TRBV4-2,TRBJ2-3,TGTGCCAGCAGCCGCGCCTGGGAGGCCATAGATACGCAGTATTTT,CASSRAWEAIDTQYF
.,.,TRBV10-3,TRBJ2-5,TGTGCCATCAGTGGGTCAGGGGTAGGTGGGGAGACCCAGTACTTC,CAISGSGVGGETQYF
TRBD1,.,TRBV6-6,TRBJ1-2,TGTGCCAGCAGCCCCCACCGGGACAGGGGAATCTATGGCTACACCTTC,CASSPHRDRGIYGYTF
.,.,TRBV7-9,TRBJ2-5,TGTGCCAGCAGCGTCACACTGGAGCAAGAGACCCAGTACTTC,CASSVTLEQETQYF
TRBD2,.,TRBV27,TRBJ2-2,TGTGCCAGCAGCCTCGGGGAGGGGACGAACACCGGGGAGCTGTTTTTT,CASSLGEGTNTGELFF
.,.,TRBV7-8,TRBJ1-5,TGTGCCAGCAGCTTAGGGCTCGATAGCAATCAGCCCCAGCATTTT,CASSLGLDSNQPQHF
.,once,TRBV11-2,TRBJ2-1,TGTGCCAGCAGCTTAGATTCTACACGAATAACAGGGAGCCATGAGCAGTTCTTC,CASSLDSTRITGSHEQFF
.,.,TRBV19,TRBJ1-2,TGTGCCAGTAGTAGGGACGCCTCCTACACCTTC,CASSRDASYTF
.,.,TRBV9,TRBJ1-3,TGTGCCAGCAGCGCTGGGGGCTCTGGAAACACCATATATTTT,CASSAGGSGNTIYF
.,.,TRBV10-1,TRBJ2-7,TGCGCCAGCAGTTCGACAGGCGACTCCTACGAGCAGTACTTC,CASSSTGDSYEQYF